This T cell receptor beta chain was found in a study of cytomegalovirus exposure and HLA in healthy donors. Notes on the study in general: A later analysis found most CMV-associated TCR beta chains apparently HLA-restricted.

The CDR3 contains 18 residues. V lost 3 bases, J lost 1 base, and 21 bases lay in between. Germline-derived CDR1 and CDR2 are MDHEN and SYDVKM. The PCR made use of 60 Vbeta and 13 Jbeta primers. Under the authors' procedure: Among the unique TCR beta chains that a later analysis counted, about 85 million in all, 10 million to 11 million were shared. Sequencing was performed with immunoSEQ multiplex PCR; in TCRdb, only in-frame clones are kept and a portion is missing. V, J and clone size are taken as reported in that table, and D and trimming were inferred from the DNA itself. The repertoire holds 110,000 or so clones, with 67% as singletons. Points on this clone: Its antigen remains unidentified.

The material sequenced was PBMCs. This sequence was found in a man in his late teens or twenties in good health and CMV-seropositive. The rearrangement joins TRBV28 to TRBJ2-5, with D possibly being TRBD2 (5 bases). The CDR3 bases are TGTGCCAGCAGTTTTGCCCCGAAAGGGCTAGCAGGCCAAGAGACCCAGTACTTC. It encodes CASSFAPKGLAGQETQYF.